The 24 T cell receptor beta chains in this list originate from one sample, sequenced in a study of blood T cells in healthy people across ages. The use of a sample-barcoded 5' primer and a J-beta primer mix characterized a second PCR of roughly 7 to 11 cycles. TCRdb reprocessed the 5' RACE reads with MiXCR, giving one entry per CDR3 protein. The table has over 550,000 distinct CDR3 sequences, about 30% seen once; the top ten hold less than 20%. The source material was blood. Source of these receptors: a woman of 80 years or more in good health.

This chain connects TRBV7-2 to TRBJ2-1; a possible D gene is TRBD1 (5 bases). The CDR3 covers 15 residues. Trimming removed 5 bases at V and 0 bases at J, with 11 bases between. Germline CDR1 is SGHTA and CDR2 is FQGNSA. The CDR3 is CASSEQVSSYNEQFF. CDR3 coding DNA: TGTGCCAGCAGCGAACAGGTTAGCTCCTACAATGAGCAGTTCTTC.

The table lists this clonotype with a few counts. This CDR3 reads CASSVDGFESEKLFF. As DNA, the CDR3 is TGTGCCAGCAGCGTAGACGGGTTTGAGAGTGAAAAACTGTTTTTT. V and J are TRBV9 and TRBJ1-4; D not certain. This CDR3 region has 15 residues. The V gene lost 0 bases and the J gene lost 7 bases, with 13 bases spanning the gap. CDR1 is SGDLS, CDR2 YYNGEE, per germline. Drawing the rest from reference TRBV9 and TRBJ1-4, the complete variable domain is DSGVTQTPKHLITATGQRVTLRCSPRSGDLSVYWYQQSLDQGLQFLIQYYNGEERAKGNILERFSAQQFPDLHSELNLSSLELGDSALYFCASSVDGFESEKLFFGSGTQLSVL.

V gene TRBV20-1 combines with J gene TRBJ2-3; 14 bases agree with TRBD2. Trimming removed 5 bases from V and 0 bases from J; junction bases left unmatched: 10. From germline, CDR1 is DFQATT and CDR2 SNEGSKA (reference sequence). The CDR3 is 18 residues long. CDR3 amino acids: CSAGAGLAGGHSTDTQYF. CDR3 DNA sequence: TGCAGTGCTGGGGCCGGACTAGCGGGAGGTCATAGCACAGATACGCAGTATTTT.

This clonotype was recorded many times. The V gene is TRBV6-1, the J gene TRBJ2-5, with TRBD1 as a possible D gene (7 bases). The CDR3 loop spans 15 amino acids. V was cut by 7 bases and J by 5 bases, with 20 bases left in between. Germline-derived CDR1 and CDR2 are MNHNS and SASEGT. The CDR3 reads CASKTSRGAGETQYF. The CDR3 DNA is TGTGCCAGCAAAACTTCCAGGGGGGCGGGGGAGACCCAGTACTTC.

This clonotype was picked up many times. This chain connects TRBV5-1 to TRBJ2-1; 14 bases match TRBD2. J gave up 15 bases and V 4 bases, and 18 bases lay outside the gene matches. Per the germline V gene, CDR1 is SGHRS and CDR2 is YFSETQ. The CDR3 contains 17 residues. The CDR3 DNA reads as TGCGCCAGCAGCCTGTTAACATCGACTAGCGGGGGGGCGGTGTTGTTCTTC. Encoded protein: CASSLLTSTSGGAVLFF.

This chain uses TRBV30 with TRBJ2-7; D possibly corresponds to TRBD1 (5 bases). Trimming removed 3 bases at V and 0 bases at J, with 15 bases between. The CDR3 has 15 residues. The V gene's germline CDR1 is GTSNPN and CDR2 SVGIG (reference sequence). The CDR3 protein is CAWSQGSGHSYEQYF. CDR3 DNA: TGTGCCTGGAGCCAGGGATCGGGCCACTCCTACGAGCAGTACTTC.

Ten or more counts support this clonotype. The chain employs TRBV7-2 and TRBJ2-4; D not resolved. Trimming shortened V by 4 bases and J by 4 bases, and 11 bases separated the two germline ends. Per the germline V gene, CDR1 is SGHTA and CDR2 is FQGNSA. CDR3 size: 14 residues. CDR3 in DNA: TGTGCCAGCAGCTCCTACCAGGAGAAAAACATTCAGTACTTC. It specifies CASSSYQEKNIQYF.

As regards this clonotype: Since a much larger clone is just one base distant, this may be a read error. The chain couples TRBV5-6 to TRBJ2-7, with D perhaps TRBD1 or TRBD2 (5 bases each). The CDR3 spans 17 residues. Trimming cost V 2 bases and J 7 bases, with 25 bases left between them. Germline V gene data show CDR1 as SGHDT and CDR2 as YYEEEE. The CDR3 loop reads CASSFMSTRGAYNEQYF. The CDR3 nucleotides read TGTGCCAGCAGCTTTATGTCCACCCGAGGGGCCTACAATGAGCAGTACTTC.

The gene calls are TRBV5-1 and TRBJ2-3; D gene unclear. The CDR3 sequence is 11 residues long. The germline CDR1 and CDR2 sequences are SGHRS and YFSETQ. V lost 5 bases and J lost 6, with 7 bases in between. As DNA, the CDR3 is TGCGCCAGCAGATACCGGGATACGCAGTATTTT. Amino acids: CASRYRDTQYF.

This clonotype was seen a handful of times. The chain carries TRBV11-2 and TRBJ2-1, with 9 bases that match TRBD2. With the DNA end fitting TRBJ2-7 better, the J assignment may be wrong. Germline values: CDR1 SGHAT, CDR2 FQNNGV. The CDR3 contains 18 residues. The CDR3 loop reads CASSLIAGEMISYNEQYF. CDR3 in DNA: TGTGCCAGCAGCTTGATAGCGGGGGAAATGATATCCTACAATGAGCAGTACTTC.

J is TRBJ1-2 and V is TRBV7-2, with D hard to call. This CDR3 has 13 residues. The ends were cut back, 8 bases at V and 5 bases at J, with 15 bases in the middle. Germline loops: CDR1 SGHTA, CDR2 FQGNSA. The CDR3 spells CASGASGVYGYTF. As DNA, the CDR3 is TGTGCCAGCGGCGCCTCGGGTGTTTATGGCTACACCTTC.

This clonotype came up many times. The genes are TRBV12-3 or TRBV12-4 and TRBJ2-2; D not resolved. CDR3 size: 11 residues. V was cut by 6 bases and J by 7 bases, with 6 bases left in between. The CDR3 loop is CASSLSGELFF. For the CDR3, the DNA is TGTGCCAGCAGCTTGAGCGGGGAGCTGTTTTTT.

The CDR3 sequence: CASSQWSQPQHF. In DNA, the CDR3 is TGTGCCAGCAGTCAATGGTCTCAGCCCCAGCATTTT. This chain uses TRBV28 with TRBJ1-5, with D hard to call. Trimming took 5 bases from V and 6 from J, leaving 8 bases between them. The CDR3 consists of 12 residues. CDR1 MDHEN and CDR2 SYDVKM come from the germline V gene.

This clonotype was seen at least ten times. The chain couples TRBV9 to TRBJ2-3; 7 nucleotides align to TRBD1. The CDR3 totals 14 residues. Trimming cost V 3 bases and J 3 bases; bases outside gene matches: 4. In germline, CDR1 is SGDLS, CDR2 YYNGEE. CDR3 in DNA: TGTGCCAGCAGCGCCACGACAGGGACAGATACGCAGTATTTT. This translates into CASSATTGTDTQYF. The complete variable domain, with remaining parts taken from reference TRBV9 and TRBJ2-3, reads DSGVTQTPKHLITATGQRVTLRCSPRSGDLSVYWYQQSLDQGLQFLIQYYNGEERAKGNILERFSAQQFPDLHSELNLSSLELGDSALYFCASSATTGTDTQYFGPGTRLTVL.

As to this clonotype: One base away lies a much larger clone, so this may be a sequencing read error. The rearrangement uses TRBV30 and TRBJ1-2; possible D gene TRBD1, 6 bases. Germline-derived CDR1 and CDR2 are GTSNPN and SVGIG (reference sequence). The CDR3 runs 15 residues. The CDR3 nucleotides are TGTGCCTACAAAGTGGGGGGGCCAGCTAACAATGGCTACACCTTC. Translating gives CAYKVGGPANNGYTF. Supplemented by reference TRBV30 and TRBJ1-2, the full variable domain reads SQTIHQWPATLVQPVGSPLSLECTVEGTSNPNLYWYRQAAGRGLQLLFYSVGIGQISSEVPQNLSASRPQDRQFILSSKKLLLSDSGFYLCAYKVGGPANNGYTFGSGTRLTVV.

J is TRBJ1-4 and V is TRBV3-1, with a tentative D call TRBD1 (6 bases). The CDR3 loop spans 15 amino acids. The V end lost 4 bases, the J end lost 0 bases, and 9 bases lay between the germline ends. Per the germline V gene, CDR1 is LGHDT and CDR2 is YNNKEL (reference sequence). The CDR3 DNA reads TGTGCCAGCAGCCGCCAGGGGCCAACTAATGAAAAACTGTTTTTT. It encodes CASSRQGPTNEKLFF.

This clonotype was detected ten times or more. The CDR3 DNA follows: TGTGCCAGCAGACCGGCCGGGGGGTTCTATGGCTACACCTTC. It codes for CASRPAGGFYGYTF. The chain uses TRBV6-5 and TRBJ1-2; perhaps TRBD1 as D (5 bases). The CDR3 length is 14 residues. Germline CDR1 reads MNHEY; CDR2 reads SVGAGI. Trimming removed 6 bases at V and 4 bases at J, with 15 bases between.

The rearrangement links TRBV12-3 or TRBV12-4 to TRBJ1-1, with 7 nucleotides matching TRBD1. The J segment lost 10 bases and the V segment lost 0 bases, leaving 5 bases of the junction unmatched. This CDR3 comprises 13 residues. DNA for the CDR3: TGTGCCAGCAGTTTAGCCTACAGGGGAATAGCTTTCTTT. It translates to CASSLAYRGIAFF.

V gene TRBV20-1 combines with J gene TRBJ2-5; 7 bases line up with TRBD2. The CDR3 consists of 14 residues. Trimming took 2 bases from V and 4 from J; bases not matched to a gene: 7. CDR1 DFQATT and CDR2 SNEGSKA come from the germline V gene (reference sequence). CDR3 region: CSARRRESRETQYF. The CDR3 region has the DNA TGCAGTGCTAGACGGCGGGAGAGTCGAGAGACCCAGTACTTC.

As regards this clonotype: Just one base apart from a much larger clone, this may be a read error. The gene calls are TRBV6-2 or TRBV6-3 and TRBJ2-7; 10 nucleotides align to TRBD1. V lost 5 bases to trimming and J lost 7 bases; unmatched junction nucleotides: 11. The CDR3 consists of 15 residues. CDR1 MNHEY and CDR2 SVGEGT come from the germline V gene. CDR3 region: CASSRRQGAYNEQYF. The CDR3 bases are TGTGCCAGCAGTAGGAGACAGGGGGCGTACAATGAGCAGTACTTC.

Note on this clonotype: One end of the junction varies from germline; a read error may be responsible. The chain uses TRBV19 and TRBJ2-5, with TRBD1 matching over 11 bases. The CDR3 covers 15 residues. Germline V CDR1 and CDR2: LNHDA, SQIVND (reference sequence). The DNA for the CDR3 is TGTGCCAGTAGTATGGACAGGGGGCGAAGGGAGACCCGGTACTTC. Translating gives CASSMDRGRRETRYF.

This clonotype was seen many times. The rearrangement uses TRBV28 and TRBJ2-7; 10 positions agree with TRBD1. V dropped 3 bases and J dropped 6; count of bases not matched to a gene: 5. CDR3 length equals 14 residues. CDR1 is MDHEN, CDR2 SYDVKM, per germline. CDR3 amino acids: CASSFRTGGREQYF. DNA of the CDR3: TGTGCCAGCAGTTTCAGGACAGGGGGGCGCGAGCAGTACTTC.

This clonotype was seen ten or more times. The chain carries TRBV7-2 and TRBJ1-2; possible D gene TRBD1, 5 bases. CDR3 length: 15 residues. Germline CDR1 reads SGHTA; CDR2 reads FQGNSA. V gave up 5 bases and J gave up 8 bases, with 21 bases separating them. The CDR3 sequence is CASSPPRAVGGGYTF. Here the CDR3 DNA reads TGTGCCAGCAGCCCCCCCAGGGCTGTGGGAGGAGGCTACACCTTC. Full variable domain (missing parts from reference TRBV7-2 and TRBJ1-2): GAGVSQSPSNKVTEKGKDVELRCDPISGHTALYWYRQSLGQGLEFLIYFQGNSAPDKSGLPSDRFSAERTGGSVSTLTIQRTQQEDSAVYLCASSPPRAVGGGYTFGSGTRLTVV.

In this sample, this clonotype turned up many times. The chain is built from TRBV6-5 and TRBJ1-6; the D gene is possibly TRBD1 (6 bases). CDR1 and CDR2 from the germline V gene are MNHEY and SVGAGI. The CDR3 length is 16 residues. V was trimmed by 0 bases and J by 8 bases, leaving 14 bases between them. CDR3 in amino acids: CASSYSGGAGHSPLHF. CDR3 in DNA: TGTGCCAGCAGTTACTCAGGGGGGGCAGGACATTCACCCCTCCACTTT.